What follows are 4 T cell receptor beta chains derived from one specimen sequenced in a study of blood T cell repertoires in COVID-19. Assay used: immunoSEQ multiplex PCR; TCRdb lists only in-frame clones, some missing. The data contain around 250,000 clones, approximately 80% of them singletons. Sequenced sample: peripheral blood. These receptors were taken from a young woman with acute or convalescent COVID-19.

The rearrangement links TRBV30 to TRBJ1-1; D is possibly TRBD1 (6 bases). V was shortened by 3 bases and J by 2 bases, with 16 bases between the two germline ends. The CDR3 runs to 15 residues. Germline V CDR1 and CDR2: GTSNPN, SVGIG (reference sequence). The CDR3 DNA sequence: TGTGCCTGGAGGTCGAAGACAGGCCGAAACACTGAAGCTTTCTTT. Translated: CAWRSKTGRNTEAFF.

Written as DNA, the CDR3 is TGTGCCAGCCGAAAGACAGGGGGCAAAGTAACTAATGAGCAGTTCTTC. It yields the protein CASRKTGGKVTNEQFF. The chain is built from TRBV14 and TRBJ2-1; TRBD1 agrees at 10 bases. The CDR3 has 16 residues. The trim removed 8 bases at V and 7 bases at J, leaving 14 bases unmatched. Germline CDR1 and CDR2: SGHDN and FVKESK. Looking up the rest from reference TRBV14 and TRBJ2-1 gives the full variable domain: EAGVTQFPSHSVIEKGQTVTLRCDPISGHDNLYWYRRVMGKEIKFLLHFVKESKQDESGMPNNRFLAERTGGTYSTLKVQPAELEDSGVYFCASRKTGGKVTNEQFFGPGTRLTVL.

This clone showed up just a few times. The genes are TRBV28 and TRBJ1-6; no firm D call. The germline V gene has CDR1 MDHEN and CDR2 SYDVKM. Trimming took 5 bases from V and 5 from J, leaving 13 bases between them. This CDR3 has 15 amino acids. This CDR3 reads CASSDPPADNSPLHF. The DNA for the CDR3 is TGTGCCAGCAGTGACCCCCCGGCGGATAATTCACCCCTCCACTTT. The complete variable domain, with remaining parts taken from reference TRBV28 and TRBJ1-6, reads DVKVTQSSRYLVKRTGEKVFLECVQDMDHENMFWYRQDPGLGLRLIYFSYDVKMKEKGDIPEGYSVSREKKERFSLILESASTNQTSMYLCASSDPPADNSPLHFGNGTRLTVT.

The chain couples TRBV30 to TRBJ1-5, with 7 positions matching TRBD1. The CDR3 extends over 16 amino acids. The junction had 11 bases not matched to a gene; V was cut back by 1 base and J by 5 bases. Germline values: CDR1 GTSNPN, CDR2 SVGIG (reference sequence). CDR3: CAWSGPETGRHQPQHF. In DNA, the CDR3 is TGTGCCTGGAGTGGCCCAGAGACAGGGAGACATCAGCCCCAGCATTTT.